This T cell receptor beta chain was observed in a study of T cells in Graves' hyperthyroidism and ophthalmopathy. General study points: Peripheral blood also featured most of the thyroid clonotypes expanded above 0.001. A model using 13 V-J features told ophthalmopathy apart from stable hyperthyroidism.

This clonotype was seen more than once but under ten times. Antigen specificity is unknown. Each patient was aged 18 to 65 and had newly diagnosed hyperthyroidism of under 2 months' duration. RNA transcripts gave rise to amplified TCR beta CDR3 regions. The HTBI primer set was used in a first-round RT-PCR of the TCR CDR3. TCRdb recomputed calls from the multiplex PCR reads with MiXCR, one row per CDR3 protein. The sample carries more than 300,000 distinct CDR3 sequences, approximately 14% recorded once. Germline V CDR1 and CDR2: SQVTM, ANQGSEA. This CDR3 is 13 amino acids long. With 5 bases removed from V and 7 bases from J, the gap between germline ends came to 15 bases.

This TCR derives from a woman aged 55 to 70 with Graves' hyperthyroidism. The sample taken for sequencing was blood. The rearrangement uses TRBV29-1 and TRBJ2-1, with D perhaps TRBD2 (6 bases). CDR3 nucleotides: TGCAGCGTTTGGGGGGAGGAGGTTAATGAGCAGTTCTTC. This codes for CSVWGEEVNEQFF.